Given below is one T cell receptor beta chain in context. The data originate from a study of blood T cell repertoires in COVID-19. Study context: T cells, B-cell-depleted T cells, or PBMCs provided the cDNA or gDNA that served as material.

TCRdb's table, derived via immunoSEQ multiplex PCR, lists solely in-frame clones and lacks some. The sample gives about 220,000 clones, over 65% of which show up once; around 3.4% is in the top ten. This TCR was sampled from a woman aged 60-75 years who had recovered from COVID-19. The sequenced sample consisted of PBMCs or T cells enriched from blood (not recorded which).

The DNA of the CDR3 is TGTGCCAGCAGCCGAGGACTAGCGGGGGGGCGTGGCGGGGAGCTGTTTTTT. Translation gives CASSRGLAGGRGGELFF. The chain links TRBV4-2 to TRBJ2-2, with 15 bases fitting TRBD2. V shed 4 bases, J shed 7 bases, and the junction held 7 bases outside the gene matches. Germline CDR1 reads LGHNA; CDR2 reads YNFKEQ. The CDR3 consists of 17 residues.